This TCR beta chain was found in a study of cytomegalovirus exposure and HLA in healthy donors. The PCR had 60 Vbeta and 13 Jbeta primers. Generated by immunoSEQ multiplex PCR, the TCRdb table keeps only in-frame clones and is missing some. In total, the table holds about 130,000 clones. The material sequenced was PBMCs. The sequence derives from a woman aged 60 to 75 in good health and CMV-seronegative.

This CDR3 is CASSESGRNTEAFF. DNA of the CDR3: TGTGCCAGCAGTGAAAGCGGTAGGAACACTGAAGCTTTCTTT. The V call is TRBV25-1, the J call TRBJ1-1, with D hard to call. The ends were cut back, 2 bases at V and 1 base at J, with 8 bases in the middle. The CDR3 has 14 residues. From germline, CDR1 is MGHDK and CDR2 SYGVNS. The variable domain in full, with the rest retrieved from reference TRBV25-1 and TRBJ1-1, is EADIYQTPRYLVIGTGKKITLECSQTMGHDKMYWYQQDPGMELHLIHYSYGVNSTEKGDLSSESTVSRIRTEHFPLTLESARPSHTSQYLCASSESGRNTEAFFGQGTRLTVV.